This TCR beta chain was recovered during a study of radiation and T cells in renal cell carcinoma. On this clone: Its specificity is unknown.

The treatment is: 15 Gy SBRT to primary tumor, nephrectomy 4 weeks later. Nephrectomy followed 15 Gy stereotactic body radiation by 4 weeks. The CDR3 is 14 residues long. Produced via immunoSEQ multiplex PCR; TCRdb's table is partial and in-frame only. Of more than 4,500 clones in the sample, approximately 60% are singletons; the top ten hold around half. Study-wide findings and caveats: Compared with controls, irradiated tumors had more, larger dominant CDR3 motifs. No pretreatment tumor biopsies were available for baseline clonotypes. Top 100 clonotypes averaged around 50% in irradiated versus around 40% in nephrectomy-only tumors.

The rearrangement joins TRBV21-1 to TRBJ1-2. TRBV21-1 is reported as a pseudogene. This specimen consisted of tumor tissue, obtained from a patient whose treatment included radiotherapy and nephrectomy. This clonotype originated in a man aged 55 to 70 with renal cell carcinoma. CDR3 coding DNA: TGTGCCAGCAACGAAGAGGGCGGCGCCGGTGGCTACACCTTC. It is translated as CASNEEGGAGGYTF.